The T cell receptor beta chain under discussion was sequenced for a study of CD8 T cells in Susac syndrome. This clonotype was recorded a few times. The T cells that were sequenced for TCR beta were CD8+ and CD4+ cells from blood. Control patients had untreated stable or active relapsing-remitting multiple sclerosis by revised McDonald criteria. Through negative isolation, CD4+ and CD8+ T cells were obtained, while TEMRA cells were enriched using FACS. The junction had 0 bases not matched to a gene; V was cut back by 0 bases and J by 4 bases. From germline, CDR1 is GTSNPN and CDR2 SVGIG (reference sequence). This CDR3 is built from 13 residues. The RNA input was roughly 0.45 to 1 ug, and it was reverse transcribed with random hexamers. Amplification of TCR beta CDR3 used immunoSEQ multiplex PCR across 54 Vbeta and 13 Jbeta. TCRdb passed the immunoSEQ multiplex PCR reads through MiXCR, listing each CDR3 protein once. The repertoire includes 200,000 or so distinct CDR3 sequences, about 95% of them detected once, and approximately 0.097% sits in the top ten.

The chain is built from TRBV30 and TRBJ1-5, with 7 bases lining up with TRBD1. Specimen: CD4+ T cells from PBMCs. This receptor was taken from a human donor with multiple sclerosis. Written as DNA, the CDR3 is TGTGCCTGGAGTGTACAGGGGAATCAGCCCCAGCATTTT. It yields the protein CAWSVQGNQPQHF.